One sample yielded the 23 T cell receptor beta chains listed below, sequenced in a study of T cells in Graves' hyperthyroidism and ophthalmopathy. RNA transcripts provided the source from which TCR beta CDR3 regions were amplified. HTBI primers drove first-round RT-PCR of the TCR CDR3. TCRdb ran MiXCR on the multiplex PCR reads and lists one entry per CDR3 protein. This sample carries fewer than 550,000 distinct CDR3 sequences, roughly 25% of them seen once, and the ten largest clones take about 11%. The sample taken for sequencing was blood. The receptors stem from a woman in her 30s with Graves' ophthalmopathy.

The V gene is TRBV6-1, the J gene TRBJ2-7, with 10 positions matching TRBD2. V was pared by 1 base and J by 3 bases, with 3 bases of the junction left unmatched. The CDR3 contains 15 residues. CDR1 and CDR2 from the germline V gene are MNHNS and SASEGT. The CDR3 bases are TGTGCCAGCAGTGAAGAGGCTAGCGGGAGCTACGAGCAGTACTTC. Its protein is CASSEEASGSYEQYF.

This clonotype was recorded at least ten times. V is TRBV9 and J is TRBJ1-2; 7 bases are shared with TRBD1. V shed 3 bases, J shed 3 bases, and the junction held 11 bases outside the gene matches. Germline values: CDR1 SGDLS, CDR2 YYNGEE. This CDR3 is built from 16 residues. The DNA of the CDR3 is TGTGCCAGCAGCGCAACCGGGACAGCGGGGTACTATGGCTACACCTTC. Translation: CASSATGTAGYYGYTF.

Many counts were recorded for this clonotype. The chain combines TRBV28 with TRBJ1-6; a possible D gene is TRBD1 (5 bases). CDR1 and CDR2 (germline): MDHEN, SYDVKM. This CDR3 comprises 13 residues. Trimming pared 7 bases from V and 4 bases from J, leaving 8 bases between. CDR3 DNA: TGTGCCAGCAATGGGGGGTATAATTCACCCCTCCACTTT. This encodes CASNGGYNSPLHF.

About this clonotype: Given a much more abundant clone one base away, this may be a read error. It is likely a read error, because the conserved phenylalanine at the end of the CDR3 is missing. The chain combines TRBV7-2 with TRBJ1-2; TRBD1 matches at 9 bases. Trimming at V came to 5 bases and at J to 8 bases, leaving 6 bases not matched to a gene. Germline V gene sequence: CDR1 SGHTA, CDR2 FQGNSA. This CDR3 comprises 13 residues. CDR3 residues: CASSQDRGGGYTY. CDR3 coding DNA: TGTGCCAGCAGCCAGGACAGGGGAGGAGGCTACACCTAC.

This clonotype showed up just a few times. The chain couples TRBV27 to TRBJ2-4, with 9 nucleotides matching TRBD1. V dropped 4 bases and J dropped 8; count of bases not matched to a gene: 6. Germline CDR1 and CDR2: MNHEY and SMNVEV (reference sequence). This CDR3 is built from 14 residues. The CDR3 DNA reads TGTGCCAGCAGTTCTACAGGGGGCAGATACATTCAGTACTTC. Encoded protein: CASSSTGGRYIQYF.

This clonotype was counted a few times. The chain recombines TRBV5-1 with TRBJ2-5; 9 bases are a match to TRBD2. The CDR3 has 17 residues. Germline CDR1 is SGHRS and CDR2 is YFSETQ. Losses at the gene ends were 4 bases for V and 1 base for J; bases not matched to a gene: 11. The chain's CDR3 is CASSPALAGGIQETQYF. The CDR3 DNA reads TGCGCCAGCAGCCCCGCCCTGGCGGGGGGGATCCAAGAGACCCAGTACTTC.

The V call is TRBV5-1, the J call TRBJ2-7; 8 bases are a match to TRBD1. Per the germline V gene, CDR1 is SGHRS and CDR2 is YFSETQ. This CDR3 is 13 amino acids long. The V gene end was trimmed by 4 bases and the J gene end by 4 bases; junction bases not matched to a gene: 4. CDR3 region: CASSDRGRYEQYF. DNA of the CDR3: TGCGCCAGCAGCGACAGGGGCCGATACGAGCAGTACTTC. The full variable domain, its missing parts supplied by reference TRBV5-1 and TRBJ2-7, is KAGVTQTPRYLIKTRGQQVTLSCSPISGHRSVSWYQQTPGQGLQFLFEYFSETQRNKGNFPGRFSGRQFSNSRSEMNVSTLELGDSALYLCASSDRGRYEQYFGPGTRLTVT.

The chain joins TRBV28 to TRBJ2-7; 7 positions match TRBD1. The germline CDR1 and CDR2 sequences are MDHEN and SYDVKM. V lost 6 bases, J lost 4 bases, and 12 bases stayed unmatched. The CDR3 runs 15 residues. The CDR3 is CASSFYGTASYEQYF. CDR3 in DNA: TGTGCCAGCAGCTTCTACGGGACAGCCTCGTACGAGCAGTACTTC.

The table lists this clonotype with a few counts. The chain joins TRBV29-1 to TRBJ1-2; no reliable D call. The CDR3 length is 12 residues. Trimming pared 5 bases from V and 6 bases from J, leaving 13 bases between. Per the germline V gene, CDR1 is SQVTM and CDR2 is ANQGSEA. CDR3 nucleotide sequence: TGCAGCGTTTGGGTGGGAGGCGATGGCTACACCTTC. It encodes CSVWVGGDGYTF.

This clonotype was seen ten or more times. The rearrangement uses TRBV6-1 and TRBJ1-1; possible D gene TRBD1, 5 bases. The CDR3 is 16 residues long. The V gene's germline CDR1 is MNHNS and CDR2 SASEGT. V was trimmed by 8 bases and J by 0 bases, leaving 19 bases between them. The CDR3 sequence: CASDFSRDTMNTEAFF. The CDR3 DNA is TGTGCCAGCGATTTCTCCAGGGATACCATGAACACTGAAGCTTTCTTT.

This clonotype has at least ten counts. V gene TRBV7-6 combines with J gene TRBJ2-7; 8 bases are a match to TRBD2. Germline trimming cut 4 bases from V and 6 bases from J; bases unmatched to any gene: 5. CDR3 length: 13 residues. Germline CDR1 and CDR2: SGHVS and FNYEAQ. The CDR3 DNA reads TGTGCCAGCAGCTATAGCGGGGCTGGCGAGCAGTACTTC. Translation: CASSYSGAGEQYF.

The gene calls are TRBV7-8 and TRBJ1-2; weak D call: TRBD1 (6 bases). The length of the CDR3 is 17 residues. Germline V CDR1 and CDR2: SGHVS, FQNEAQ. Trimming took 1 base from V and 7 from J, leaving 22 bases between them. CDR3 nucleotide sequence: TGTGCCAGCAGCTTAGGTCGCTTGGTGGCAGGGGTTAGTGGCTACACCTTC. Protein sequence: CASSLGRLVAGVSGYTF.

This clonotype was seen repeatedly, ten times or more. V and J are TRBV12-5 and TRBJ1-5; no reliable D call. This CDR3 contains 14 residues. CDR1 is LGHNT, CDR2 FRNRAP, per germline. V was pared by 3 bases and J by 2 bases, with 8 bases between. The CDR3 coding sequence is TGTGCTAGTGGTTTAGAGGGCGGCAATCAGCCCCAGCATTTT. It yields the protein CASGLEGGNQPQHF.

This clonotype appeared many times. The CDR3 spells CAGLDRGYGYTF. CDR3 bases: TGTGCCGGACTAGACAGGGGATATGGCTACACCTTC. The gene calls are TRBV7-2 and TRBJ1-2; 8 bases are a match to TRBD1. J lost 5 bases, V lost 11 bases, and 7 bases had no gene match. Germline V CDR1 and CDR2: SGHTA, FQGNSA. The CDR3 runs 12 residues.

The CDR3 DNA follows: TGCAGTGCACCTCTAGCGGGAGCCTACGAGCAGTACTTC. This translates into CSAPLAGAYEQYF. The chain recombines TRBV20-1 with TRBJ2-7; TRBD2 matches at 10 bases. The germline gives CDR1 DFQATT, CDR2 SNEGSKA (reference sequence). The V gene end was trimmed by 6 bases and the J gene end by 2 bases; junction bases not matched to a gene: 4. This CDR3 contains 13 residues.

This clonotype has a handful of counts. V usage is TRBV28 and J usage is TRBJ1-5, with TRBD1 as a possible D gene (6 bases). The CDR3 length is 16 residues. Germline CDR1 MDHEN, CDR2 SYDVKM. V lost 7 bases, J lost 3 bases, and 19 bases lay in between. CDR3 nucleotide sequence: TGTGCCAGCACTCTAGGGGGGAGCCCTCCCAATCAGCCCCAGCATTTT. As protein: CASTLGGSPPNQPQHF.

A note on this clonotype: A single base separates this from a much larger clone, so it may be a read error. The rearrangement uses TRBV3-1 and TRBJ1-1; no clear D. The CDR3 sequence is 13 residues long. The ends were cut back, 1 base at V and 0 bases at J, with 3 bases in the middle. Germline V gene data show CDR1 as LGHDT and CDR2 as YNNKEL (reference sequence). DNA of the CDR3: TGTGCCAGCAGCCAAGTGATGAACACTGAAGCTTTCTTT. It specifies CASSQVMNTEAFF.

This clonotype was seen repeatedly, ten times or more. The chain links TRBV6-5 to TRBJ1-1; D is undetermined. Trimming took off 2 bases at V and 5 bases at J, with 12 bases between the two ends. Germline CDR1 is MNHEY and CDR2 is SVGAGI. The CDR3 totals 14 residues. In DNA, the CDR3 is TGTGCCAGCAGTTACCGGCCCCGCAGGACTGAAGCTTTCTTT. Protein sequence: CASSYRPRRTEAFF.

V gene TRBV15 combines with J gene TRBJ1-1; no clear D. V gave up 0 bases and J gave up 1 base, with 9 bases separating them. The CDR3 is made up of 15 amino acids. CDR1 is LNHNV and CDR2 is YYDKDF in the germline V gene (reference sequence). CDR3 DNA: TGTGCCACCAGCAGAGATGGAACAACGAACACTGAAGCTTTCTTT. Translated, it gives CATSRDGTTNTEAFF.

This clonotype was recorded at least ten times. The CDR3 DNA follows: TGCGCCAGCAGCCAAAGGCAGGGAGGGAACACCGGGGAGCTGTTTTTT. This encodes CASSQRQGGNTGELFF. The chain is built from TRBV4-1 and TRBJ2-2; D may be TRBD2 (6 bases). V was shortened by 2 bases and J by 1 base, with 11 bases between the two germline ends. This CDR3 region has 16 residues. Germline assignment: CDR1 MGHRA and CDR2 YSYEKL.

This chain links TRBV6-2 or TRBV6-3 with TRBJ1-5, with D perhaps TRBD1 (5 bases). V was cut by 5 bases and J by 5 bases, with 10 bases left in between. The length of the CDR3 is 13 residues. CDR1 is MNHEY, CDR2 SVGEGT, per germline. The CDR3 bases are TGTGCCAGCAGTGATGGGGGGTATCAGCCCCAGCATTTT. As protein: CASSDGGYQPQHF.

This clonotype was detected a few times. The V call is TRBV30, the J call TRBJ2-7; a weak D match, TRBD1 (7 bases). V dropped 2 bases and J dropped 2 bases, with 13 bases sitting between them. The CDR3 consists of 14 residues. Germline lookup yields CDR1 GTSNPN and CDR2 SVGIG (reference sequence). CDR3 loop: CAWSRGTEAYEQYF. In nucleotides, the CDR3 is TGTGCCTGGAGTCGCGGGACAGAAGCCTACGAGCAGTACTTC.

Ten or more counts support this clonotype. This chain joins TRBV6-1 and TRBJ2-7, with 13 bases lining up with TRBD2. The CDR3 runs 16 residues. Germline V gene lookup returns CDR1 MNHNS and CDR2 SASEGT. V gave up 6 bases and J gave up 0 bases; unmatched junction bases: 5. CDR3 amino acids: CASRPLAGGSSYEQYF. The CDR3 DNA is TGTGCCAGCAGGCCACTAGCGGGGGGGAGCTCCTACGAGCAGTACTTC.